The 20 T cell receptor beta chains given below trace back to one sample, sequenced in a study of tumor and adjacent non-tumor tissue in lung cancer. No cell sorting was done before RNA was extracted from the tissue. A modified ARM-PCR protocol with three rounds of nested PCR amplified TCRbeta. MiXCR was run by TCRdb on the multiplex PCR reads, yielding one entry per CDR3 protein. Of about 110,000 distinct CDR3 sequences listed, around 82% were seen once; the top ten hold 22%. Source material: lung tumor tissue. These receptors were obtained from a man in his 70s with non-small cell lung cancer.

On this clonotype: Given the absence of the conserved phenylalanine or tryptophan at the CDR3 end, a read error is likely. The chain is built from TRBV6-8 and TRBJ2-2, with D hard to call. Germline lookup yields CDR1 MNHGY and CDR2 SAAAGT. The V end was cut by 5 bases, the J end by 1 base, with 14 bases between. CDR3 length equals 16 residues. CDR3 region: CASSRSENMNTGELFI. As DNA, the CDR3 is TGTGCCAGCAGTCGGTCCGAGAACATGAACACCGGGGAGCTGTTTATT.

This clonotype was detected a few times. This may be a read error: a much more frequent sequence differs by one nucleotide. J is TRBJ2-1 and V is TRBV28; possibly TRBD2 for D (6 bases). This CDR3 has 15 amino acids. The germline CDR1 and CDR2 sequences are MDHEN and SYDVKM. The CDR3 is CASRSGGADINEQSF. As DNA, the CDR3 is TGTGCCAGCAGGTCGGGCGGGGCGGACATCAATGAGCAGTCCTTC.

In the case of this clonotype: The CDR3 end shows no conserved phenylalanine or tryptophan, and so a read error is likely. The chain has TRBV11-3 and TRBJ2-1; the D gene is possibly TRBD2 (7 bases). This CDR3 contains 16 residues. CDR1 is SGHNT and CDR2 is YENEEA in the germline V gene. In DNA, the CDR3 is TGTGCCAGTAGCTTAGATCTCACGGGGGGCAGGGGTGAGCAGTTCTTA. Encoded protein: CASSLDLTGGRGEQFL.

This clonotype was seen a handful of times. The gene calls are TRBV20-1 and TRBJ1-5; D gene uncertain. Deletions cut 1 base from V and 5 bases from J, with 15 bases between. Germline V lookup: CDR1 DFQATT, CDR2 SNEGSKA (reference sequence). CDR3 length equals 15 residues. The CDR3 region is CSARATPNRYQPQHF. CDR3 nucleotides: TGCAGTGCTAGAGCTACCCCGAACAGATATCAGCCCCAGCATTTT.

Comments on this clonotype: A much larger clone lies a single base off, so this may be a read error. The gene calls are TRBV30 and TRBJ2-2, with TRBD2 as a possible D gene (6 bases). Germline lookup yields CDR1 GTSNPN and CDR2 SVGIG (reference sequence). The CDR3 extends over 13 amino acids. In DNA form, the CDR3 reads TGTGCCCACATGAGACTAGACACCGGGGAGCTGTCTTTT. It encodes CAHMRLDTGELSF.

The rearrangement links TRBV10-3 to TRBJ1-1; 7 bases align to TRBD1. V dropped 4 bases and J dropped 11; count of bases not matched to a gene: 7. The V gene's germline CDR1 is ENHRY and CDR2 SYGVKD. The CDR3 is made up of 12 amino acids. The CDR3 DNA reads TGTGCCATCAGTGTTTCACAGGGGTTCGCTTTCTTT. This sequence encodes CAISVSQGFAFF.

As regards this clonotype: The junction departs from the called germline gene at one end, perhaps through a read error. J is TRBJ1-2 and V is TRBV10-2; 9 bases map to TRBD1. The CDR3 totals 14 residues. In germline, CDR1 is WSHSY, CDR2 SAAADI. CDR3 coding DNA: TGCGCCAGCAGGGACAGGGGAGGGTACTATGGCTGCATCTTC. Protein: CASRDRGGYYGCIF.

Points on this clonotype: Mismatch with germline at one junction end may stem from a read error. The CDR3 region is CASSVSMGPTGELFF. As DNA, the CDR3 is TGTGCCAGCAGCGTCTCCATGGGGCCCACCGGGGAGCTCTTTTTT. The chain uses TRBV5-8 and TRBJ2-2; D may match TRBD1 or TRBD2 (5 bases each). Germline V gene data show CDR1 as SGHTS and CDR2 as YDEGEE. This CDR3 region has 15 residues.

Comments on this clonotype: A read error may produce the germline difference seen at one junction end. The chain combines TRBV5-6 with TRBJ2-5; the D gene is possibly TRBD1 (5 bases). In germline, CDR1 is SGHDT, CDR2 YYEEEE. This CDR3 spans 16 amino acids. The CDR3 nucleotides read TGTGCCAGCAGCCGTTCCATTACCGACAGAGTAGGGGCCCAGTATTTC. Translation: CASSRSITDRVGAQYF.

Comments on this clonotype: A junction end diverges from the germline sequence, so it may reflect a read error. V usage is TRBV25-1 and J usage is TRBJ2-7; D is possibly TRBD2 (5 bases). CDR1 is MGHDK, CDR2 SYGVNS, per germline. CDR3 length equals 13 residues. CDR3 DNA sequence: TGTTCCAGCAGTGAAATCCACGACTACGAACAGTACTTC. As protein: CSSSEIHDYEQYF.

About this clonotype: An end of the junction does not agree with germline; a read error may underlie this. The genes are TRBV6-2 or TRBV6-3 and TRBJ2-2; 8 positions match TRBD2. This CDR3 is 16 amino acids long. Germline V lookup: CDR1 MNHEY, CDR2 SVGEGT. This CDR3 is CASSYISGANTVELFF. The CDR3 DNA is TGTGCCAGCAGTTACATTAGCGGGGCCAACACCGTGGAGCTGTTTTTT.

As concerns this clonotype: Sequence at one end of the junction differs from germline and may be a read error. The V call is TRBV28, the J call TRBJ2-7; the match to TRBD1 covers 11 bases. This CDR3 comprises 13 residues. CDR1 and CDR2 from the germline V gene are MDHEN and SYDVKM. The CDR3 region has the DNA TGTGCCATCATAAGGACAGGGGGCTCCGAGCAGTATTTC. Amino acids: CAIIRTGGSEQYF.

V is TRBV11-2 and J is TRBJ2-5, with TRBD2 matching over 11 bases. V lost 7 bases and J lost 7; bases outside the gene matches: 8. The CDR3 runs 14 residues. Per the germline V gene, CDR1 is SGHAT and CDR2 is FQNNGV. As DNA, the CDR3 is TGTGCCAGCATTAGCCCCGGGACTAGCGGGACCCAGTACTTC. Its translation is CASISPGTSGTQYF.

Comment on this clonotype: At one boundary the junction diverges from the germline segment, which might be a read error. The chain is built from TRBV7-9 and TRBJ1-6, with D hard to call. CDR1 and CDR2 (germline): SEHNR, FQNEAQ (reference sequence). The CDR3 consists of 13 residues. The CDR3 bases are TGTGCCTGCAGCCTCGGGAGCGACGCACCCCTCCACTTT. This translates into CACSLGSDAPLHF.

In the case of this clonotype: A read error may explain this, as a much larger clone is one base away. The J gene is TRBJ1-1, the V gene TRBV5-1; D is undetermined. This CDR3 is built from 15 residues. The ends were cut back, 4 bases at V and 4 bases at J, with 17 bases in the middle. Germline lookup yields CDR1 SGHRS and CDR2 YFSETQ. This CDR3 is CASSVDNTRGTEAFF. The CDR3 nucleotides read TGCGCCAGCAGCGTTGACAATACCCGGGGCACTGAAGCTTTCTTT. The full variable domain, in which reference TRBV5-1 and TRBJ1-1 provide the parts outside the CDR3, is KAGVTQTPRYLIKTRGQQVTLSCSPISGHRSVSWYQQTPGQGLQFLFEYFSETQRNKGNFPGRFSGRQFSNSRSEMNVSTLELGDSALYLCASSVDNTRGTEAFFGQGTRLTVV.

The gene calls are TRBV6-2 or TRBV6-3 and TRBJ2-5; a weak D match, TRBD2 (5 bases). The V end lost 5 bases, the J end lost 7 bases, and 17 bases lay between the germline ends. The germline V gene encodes CDR1 MNHEY and CDR2 SVGEGT. The CDR3 loop spans 14 amino acids. The CDR3 reads CASSRNPSRGTQYF. The CDR3 nucleotides are TGTGCCAGCAGTAGAAACCCAAGCCGGGGGACCCAGTACTTC.

On this clonotype: At one of its ends the junction is not consistent with the germline gene, which may arise from a read error. The chain carries TRBV6-2 or TRBV6-3 and TRBJ2-7; tentatively, D is TRBD1 or TRBD2 (7 bases each). CDR1 and CDR2 (germline): MNHEY, SVGEGT. The CDR3 length is 16 residues. The CDR3 bases are TGTGCCAGCAGTTCCCAGGGGGGGCTCTACAACTACAAGCAGTACTTC. Its translation: CASSSQGGLYNYKQYF.

A word on this clonotype: Without the conserved terminal phenylalanine or tryptophan, this CDR3 likely stems from a read error. V and J are TRBV11-2 and TRBJ2-3; D is possibly TRBD1 (5 bases). The CDR3 consists of 16 residues. Germline assignment: CDR1 SGHAT and CDR2 FQNNGV. The DNA of the CDR3 is TGTGCCAGCAGCTTCTCGTTCAGGTATAGCACAGGTACGCAGTATATT. Translating it yields CASSFSFRYSTGTQYI.

As for this clonotype: Without the conserved terminal phenylalanine or tryptophan, this CDR3 likely stems from a read error. The chain uses TRBV19 and TRBJ2-2, with D perhaps matching TRBD1 (5 bases). Trimming stripped 7 bases from V and 0 bases from J, with 9 bases between. Per the germline V gene, CDR1 is LNHDA and CDR2 is SQIVND (reference sequence). The length of the CDR3 is 14 residues. CDR3 sequence (DNA): TGTGCCAGTATGGGGCAACCGAACACCGGGGAGCTGTTTTTA. As protein: CASMGQPNTGELFL.

The V call is TRBV29-1, the J call TRBJ1-1; D call uncertain. The germline CDR1 and CDR2 sequences are SQVTM and ANQGSEA. V was trimmed by 8 bases and J by 6 bases, leaving 16 bases between them. This CDR3 region has 12 residues. CDR3 residues: CSIVAESPEAFF. In DNA form, the CDR3 reads TGCAGCATCGTGGCGGAGAGTCCTGAAGCTTTCTTT.